Sequencing of this TCR beta chain was carried out in a study of human T cells and chemical hapten exposure. Study as a whole: Sensitization employed 2% DPC on approximately 2 cm by approximately 2 cm of upper inner arm skin.

Time point in this sample: patch test 2, 6 weeks after DPC sensitization. Stated treatment: therapeutic diphenylcyclopropenone sensitization with weekly scalp DPC. Unfractionated whole blood was the source from which total RNA was extracted. Using its own MiXCR run on the RACE reads, TCRdb lists one record per CDR3 protein. Of 110,000 to 150,000 distinct CDR3 sequences listed, 12% are singletons. This clonotype was detected ten times or more. The input for sequencing was whole blood, taken in connection with sensitization to the hapten diphenylcyclopropenone (DPC). This receptor was obtained from a woman aged 50 to 60 with alopecia areata. Some clones in this sample may be carry-over from other donors' samples.

CDR3 sequence (DNA): TGCGCCAGCAGCCGGCTAGCTTACAATGAGCAGTTCTTC. This gives the protein CASSRLAYNEQFF. The chain carries TRBV5-1 and TRBJ2-1; D might be TRBD2 (5 bases). Germline CDR1 reads SGHRS; CDR2 reads YFSETQ. V dropped 4 bases and J dropped 4 bases, with 9 bases sitting between them. The CDR3 contains 13 residues.